Listed here are 9 T cell receptor beta chains from one sample, sequenced in a study of control samples from healthy donors and cancer patients. Clones were sequenced by immunoSEQ multiplex PCR, and TCRdb holds only the in-frame ones, with some missing. This table has about 140,000 clones, about 85% appearing once. Sequencing was carried out using blood. These receptors all come from a woman under 40 in good health.

This chain connects TRBV12-3 or TRBV12-4 to TRBJ1-1; 7 nucleotides agree with TRBD1. V was pared by 6 bases and J by 3 bases, with 4 bases of the junction left unmatched. The CDR3 totals 13 residues. CDR3 region: CASSGTAYTEAFF. CDR3 nucleotide sequence: TGTGCCAGCAGCGGGACAGCATACACTGAAGCTTTCTTT.

This rearrangement joins TRBV10-3 to TRBJ2-1, with a possible D match to TRBD1 (6 bases). Looked up from germline, CDR1 is ENHRY and CDR2 is SYGVKD. V shed 7 bases and J shed 8 bases, with 18 bases lying between them. The CDR3 has 14 residues. The CDR3 loop is CAIKRARGLDEQFF. For the CDR3, the DNA is TGTGCCATCAAAAGGGCGAGGGGGTTGGATGAGCAGTTCTTC.

The rearrangement uses TRBV6-6 and TRBJ2-1, with unresolved D. The CDR3 is made up of 16 amino acids. Germline V gene data show CDR1 as MNHNY and CDR2 as SVGAGI (reference sequence). V was cut by 6 bases and J by 6 bases, with 21 bases left in between. CDR3 in DNA: TGTGCCAGCAGCTACCCCCCCGGCCCGGCCCGCAATGAGCAGTTCTTC. Encoded protein: CASSYPPGPARNEQFF.

This clone was observed once. This rearrangement joins TRBV30 to TRBJ2-1, with 13 nucleotides matching TRBD2. The CDR3 is 16 amino acids. V dropped 5 bases and J dropped 5; count of bases not matched to a gene: 9. CDR1 is GTSNPN and CDR2 is SVGIG in the germline V gene (reference sequence). CDR3 amino acids: CAWGFGLAGVHNEQFF. CDR3 nucleotides: TGTGCCTGGGGTTTCGGACTAGCGGGAGTCCACAATGAGCAGTTCTTC.

This chain joins TRBV2 and TRBJ2-7; D unclear. The germline CDR1 and CDR2 sequences are SNHLY and FYNNEI. Trimming cost V 1 base and J 2 bases, with 9 bases left between them. There are 14 residues in the CDR3. CDR3 DNA sequence: TGTGCCAGCAGTGAAGAGTCATTCACCTACGAGCAGTACTTC. Its protein product is CASSEESFTYEQYF. Full variable domain (remainder filled in from reference TRBV2 and TRBJ2-7): EPEVTQTPSHQVTQMGQEVILRCVPISNHLYFYWYRQILGQKVEFLVSFYNNEISEKSEIFDDQFSVERPDGSNFTLKIRSTKLEDSAMYFCASSEESFTYEQYFGPGTRLTVT.

This chain uses TRBV29-1 with TRBJ1-2, with D unclear. The CDR3 runs to 14 residues. V was pared by 1 base and J by 2 bases, with 11 bases between. Germline CDR1 SQVTM, CDR2 ANQGSEA. CDR3 region: CSVEGETVNYGYTF. DNA for the CDR3: TGCAGCGTTGAAGGCGAAACAGTCAACTATGGCTACACCTTC.

This chain links TRBV28 with TRBJ1-2; D might be TRBD1 (6 bases). Trimming shortened V by 4 bases and J by 4 bases, and 13 bases separated the two germline ends. This CDR3 has 14 amino acids. In germline, CDR1 is MDHEN, CDR2 SYDVKM. The CDR3 region has the DNA TGTGCCAGCAGTTCCGGGACAACCGTCTATGGCTACACCTTC. This encodes CASSSGTTVYGYTF.

The V call is TRBV5-4, the J call TRBJ2-7, with D possibly matching TRBD1 (5 bases). With 4 bases removed from V and 0 bases from J, the gap between germline ends came to 11 bases. Germline CDR1 SGHNT, CDR2 YYREEE (reference sequence). The CDR3 length is 14 residues. This CDR3 reads CASSLKRGSYEQYF. CDR3 bases: TGTGCCAGCAGCCTGAAAAGGGGCTCCTACGAGCAGTACTTC.

The V call is TRBV3-1 (or the pseudogene TRBV3-2), the J call TRBJ1-2, with 9 bases matching TRBD1. The germline V gene encodes CDR1 LGHDT and CDR2 YNNKEL (reference sequence). The CDR3 runs 15 residues. V dropped 4 bases and J dropped 2; count of bases not matched to a gene: 5. CDR3 sequence: CASSLRDRENYGYTF. DNA of the CDR3: TGTGCCAGCAGCCTCCGGGACAGGGAGAACTATGGCTACACCTTC.